Below, 9 T cell receptor beta chains from the same sample are listed, as sequenced in a study of post-analysis software for immune sequencing data. No antigen has been identified for these receptors. The library was made from cDNA and included unique molecular identifiers. Each CDR3 protein is one row after TCRdb ran MiXCR on the PCR reads. Among about half a million distinct CDR3 sequences listed, under 55% were seen once. Findings and limits, study-wide: Roughly five TRBV segments appeared more often in patients than in controls, and TRBV5-6, TRBV5-1 and TRBV20-1 were among these.

What was sequenced was blood. These TCRs come from a girl aged 10 to 17 with multiple sclerosis.

This clonotype turned up a few times. This chain links TRBV29-1 with TRBJ2-1; 8 bases align to TRBD2. Germline lookup yields CDR1 SQVTM and CDR2 ANQGSEA. Losses at the gene ends were 6 bases for V and 4 bases for J; bases not matched to a gene: 11. CDR3 size: 15 residues. This CDR3 reads CSVGGAGGTYNEQFF. In nucleotides, the CDR3 is TGCAGCGTGGGGGGGGCGGGAGGAACATACAATGAGCAGTTCTTC.

This sequence joins TRBV2 and TRBJ2-5; D not resolved. This CDR3 is built from 14 residues. Trimming left V 4 bases short and J 2 bases short, with 11 bases between. CDR1 and CDR2 from the germline V gene are SNHLY and FYNNEI. DNA of the CDR3: TGTGCCAGCAGTGTCTCGCGGCGGCAAGAGACCCAGTACTTC. Amino acids: CASSVSRRQETQYF.

There are many counts of this clonotype. The V call is TRBV3-1, the J call TRBJ2-5; no clear D gene. CDR3 length equals 14 residues. Between the trimmed V and J ends, which lost 0 bases and 5 bases, there was a span of 10 bases. The germline V gene has CDR1 LGHDT and CDR2 YNNKEL (reference sequence). CDR3 loop: CASSQDRIVETQYF. CDR3 DNA: TGTGCCAGCAGCCAAGATCGAATAGTGGAGACCCAGTACTTC.

The V gene is TRBV28, the J gene TRBJ2-7; a possible D gene is TRBD2 (5 bases). V lost 6 bases and J 3 bases, leaving 15 bases between the germline ends. CDR1 and CDR2 from the germline V gene are MDHEN and SYDVKM. The CDR3 is 14 residues long. The CDR3 sequence: CASSAGGSRYEQYF. The CDR3 coding sequence is TGTGCCAGCAGCGCCGGAGGCTCTCGCTACGAGCAGTACTTC.

This clonotype appeared a few times. J is TRBJ2-7 and V is TRBV12-3 or TRBV12-4; D remains ambiguous. V was cut by 4 bases and J by 7 bases, with 11 bases left in between. The CDR3 is 12 residues long. This chain's CDR3 is CASSSNSAEQYF. The CDR3 bases are TGTGCCAGCAGTTCAAACAGCGCGGAGCAGTACTTC.

The V gene is TRBV5-5, the J gene TRBJ2-1, with TRBD1 identical over 7 bases. The J call may be incorrect, as the DNA end agrees better with TRBJ2-7. The V gene's germline CDR1 is SGHKS and CDR2 YYEKEE (reference sequence). This CDR3 spans 17 amino acids. CDR3 loop: CASRTTGRLGSYNEQYF. The DNA of the CDR3 is TGTGCCAGCAGGACGACAGGGCGATTGGGCTCCTACAATGAGCAGTACTTC.

The rearrangement links TRBV10-1 to TRBJ2-7; 9 bases map to TRBD2. In germline, CDR1 is WNHNN, CDR2 SYGVQD (reference sequence). V lost 0 bases to trimming and J lost 6 bases; unmatched junction nucleotides: 6. This CDR3 has 15 amino acids. The CDR3 region is CASSESASGTTEQYF. The DNA of the CDR3 is TGCGCCAGCAGTGAGTCGGCTAGCGGGACCACCGAGCAGTACTTC.

The J gene is TRBJ2-5, the V gene TRBV4-2, with D possibly being TRBD2 (6 bases). The CDR3 consists of 14 residues. Trimming took 4 bases from V and 11 from J, leaving 20 bases between them. The V gene's germline CDR1 is LGHNA and CDR2 YNFKEQ. The chain's CDR3 is CASSRRDVTVEQYF. The CDR3 DNA reads as TGTGCCAGCAGCCGGCGGGACGTTACGGTTGAGCAGTACTTC.

This clonotype has more than one count but fewer than ten. This chain uses TRBV11-1 with TRBJ2-1; D ambiguous. The CDR3 extends over 14 amino acids. V was pared by 0 bases and J by 7 bases, with 10 bases between. Germline V CDR1 and CDR2: SGHAT, FQDESV (reference sequence). The CDR3 loop reads CASSLAVEGNEQFF. As DNA, the CDR3 is TGTGCCAGCAGCTTAGCGGTTGAAGGGAATGAGCAGTTCTTC.